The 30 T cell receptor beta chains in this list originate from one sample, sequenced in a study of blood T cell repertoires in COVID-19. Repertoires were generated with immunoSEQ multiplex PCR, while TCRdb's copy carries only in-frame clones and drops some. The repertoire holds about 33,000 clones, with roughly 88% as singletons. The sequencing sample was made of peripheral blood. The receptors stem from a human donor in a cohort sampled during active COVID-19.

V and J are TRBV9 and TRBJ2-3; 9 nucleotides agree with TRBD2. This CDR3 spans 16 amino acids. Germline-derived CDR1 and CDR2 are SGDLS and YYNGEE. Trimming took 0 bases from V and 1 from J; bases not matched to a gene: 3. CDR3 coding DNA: TGTGCCAGCAGCGTAGGTCAGCGGGGGGGCACAGATACGCAGTATTTT. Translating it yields CASSVGQRGGTDTQYF.

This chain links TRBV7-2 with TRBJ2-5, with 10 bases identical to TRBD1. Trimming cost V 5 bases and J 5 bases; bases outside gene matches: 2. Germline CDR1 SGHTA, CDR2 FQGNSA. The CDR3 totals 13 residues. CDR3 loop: CASSADRGETQYF. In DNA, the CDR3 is TGTGCCAGCAGCGCGGACAGGGGGGAGACCCAGTACTTC.

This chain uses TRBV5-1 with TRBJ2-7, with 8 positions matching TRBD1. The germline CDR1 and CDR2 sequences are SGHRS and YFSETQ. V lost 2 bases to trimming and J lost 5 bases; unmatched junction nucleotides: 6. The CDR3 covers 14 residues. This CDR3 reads CASSFRTGIDEQYF. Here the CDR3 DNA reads TGCGCCAGCAGCTTTCGGACAGGGATCGACGAGCAGTACTTC. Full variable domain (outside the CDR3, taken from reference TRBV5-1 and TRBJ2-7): KAGVTQTPRYLIKTRGQQVTLSCSPISGHRSVSWYQQTPGQGLQFLFEYFSETQRNKGNFPGRFSGRQFSNSRSEMNVSTLELGDSALYLCASSFRTGIDEQYFGPGTRLTVT.

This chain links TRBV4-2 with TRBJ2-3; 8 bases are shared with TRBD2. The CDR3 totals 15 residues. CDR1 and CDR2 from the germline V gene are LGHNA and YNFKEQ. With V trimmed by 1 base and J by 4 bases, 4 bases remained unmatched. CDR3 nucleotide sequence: TGTGCCAGCAGCCAAGCGGGGGGGGTCGCAGATACGCAGTATTTT. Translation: CASSQAGGVADTQYF.

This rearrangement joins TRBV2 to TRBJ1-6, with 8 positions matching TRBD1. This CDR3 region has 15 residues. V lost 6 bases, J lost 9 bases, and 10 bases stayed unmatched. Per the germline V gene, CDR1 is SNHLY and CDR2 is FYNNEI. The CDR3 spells CASSGGQVFSSPLHF. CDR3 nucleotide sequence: TGTGCCAGCAGCGGGGGACAGGTTTTTAGTTCACCCCTCCACTTT.

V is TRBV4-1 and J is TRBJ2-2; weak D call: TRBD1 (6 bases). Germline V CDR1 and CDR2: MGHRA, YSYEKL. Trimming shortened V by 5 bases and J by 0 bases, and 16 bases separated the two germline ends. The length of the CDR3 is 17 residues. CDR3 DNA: TGCGCCAGCAGCTATAGGGTTGGGACACCGAACACCGGGGAGCTGTTTTTT. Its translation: CASSYRVGTPNTGELFF.

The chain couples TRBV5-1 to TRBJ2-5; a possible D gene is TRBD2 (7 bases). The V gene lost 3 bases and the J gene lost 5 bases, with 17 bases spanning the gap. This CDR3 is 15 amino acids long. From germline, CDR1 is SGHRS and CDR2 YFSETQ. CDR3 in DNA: TGCGCCAGCAGCTGGGCCCCGGGGGGCCGGGAGACCCAGTACTTC. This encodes CASSWAPGGRETQYF.

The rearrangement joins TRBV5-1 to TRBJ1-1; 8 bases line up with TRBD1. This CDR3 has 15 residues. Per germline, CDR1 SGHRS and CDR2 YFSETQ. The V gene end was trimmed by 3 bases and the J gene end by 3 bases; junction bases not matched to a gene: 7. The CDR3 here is CASSSGQGLDTEAFF. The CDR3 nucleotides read TGCGCCAGCAGCTCTGGACAGGGCCTCGACACTGAAGCTTTCTTT.

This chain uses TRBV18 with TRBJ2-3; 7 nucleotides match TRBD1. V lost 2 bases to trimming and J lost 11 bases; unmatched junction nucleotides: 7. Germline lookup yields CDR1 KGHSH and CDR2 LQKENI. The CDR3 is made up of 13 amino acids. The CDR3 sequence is CASSPIKGQMQYF. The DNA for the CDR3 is TGTGCCAGCTCACCAATTAAGGGACAGATGCAGTATTTT.

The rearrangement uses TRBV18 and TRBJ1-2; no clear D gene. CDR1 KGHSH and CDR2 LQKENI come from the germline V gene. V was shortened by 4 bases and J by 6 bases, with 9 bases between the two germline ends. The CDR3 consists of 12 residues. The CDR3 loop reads CASSLDGDGYTF. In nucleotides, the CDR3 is TGTGCCAGCTCACTGGACGGGGATGGCTACACCTTC.

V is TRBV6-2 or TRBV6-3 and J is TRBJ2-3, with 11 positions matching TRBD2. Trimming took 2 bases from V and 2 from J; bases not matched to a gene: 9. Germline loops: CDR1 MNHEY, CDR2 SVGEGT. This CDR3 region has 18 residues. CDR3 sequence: CASSYGALAGGYTDTQYF. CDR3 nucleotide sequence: TGTGCCAGCAGTTACGGGGCCCTAGCGGGGGGTTACACAGATACGCAGTATTTT.

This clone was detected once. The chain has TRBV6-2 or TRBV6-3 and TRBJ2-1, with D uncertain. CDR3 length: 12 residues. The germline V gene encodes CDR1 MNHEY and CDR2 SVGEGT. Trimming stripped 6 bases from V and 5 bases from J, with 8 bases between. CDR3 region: CASSQQDNEQFF. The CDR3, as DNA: TGTGCCAGCAGCCAACAAGACAATGAGCAGTTCTTC.

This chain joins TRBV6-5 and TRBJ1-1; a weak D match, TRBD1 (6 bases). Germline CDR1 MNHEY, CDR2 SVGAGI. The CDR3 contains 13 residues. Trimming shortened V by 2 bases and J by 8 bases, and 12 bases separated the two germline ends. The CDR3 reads CASSYRTGREAFF. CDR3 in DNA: TGTGCCAGCAGTTACCGTACAGGGCGGGAAGCTTTCTTT.

The CDR3 nucleotides read TGTGCCAGCAGTTCGTACAATGAGCAGTTCTTC. Amino acids: CASSSYNEQFF. V gene TRBV12-3 or TRBV12-4 combines with J gene TRBJ2-1; D is undetermined. Trimming removed 4 bases at V and 4 bases at J, with 2 bases between. This CDR3 region has 11 residues.

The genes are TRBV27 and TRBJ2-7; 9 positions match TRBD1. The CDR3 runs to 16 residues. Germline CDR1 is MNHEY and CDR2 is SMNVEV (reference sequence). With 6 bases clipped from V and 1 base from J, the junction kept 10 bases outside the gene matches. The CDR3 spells CASSRNTGTGSYEQYF. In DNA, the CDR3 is TGTGCCAGCAGCCGAAACACCGGGACAGGGTCCTACGAGCAGTACTTC.

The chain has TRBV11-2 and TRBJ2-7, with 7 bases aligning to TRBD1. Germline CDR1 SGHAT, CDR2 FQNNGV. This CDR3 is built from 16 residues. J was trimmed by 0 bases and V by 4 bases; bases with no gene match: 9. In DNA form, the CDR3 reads TGTGCCAGCAGCTCCCGACGGACAGGTTCCTCCTACGAGCAGTACTTC. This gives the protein CASSSRRTGSSYEQYF.

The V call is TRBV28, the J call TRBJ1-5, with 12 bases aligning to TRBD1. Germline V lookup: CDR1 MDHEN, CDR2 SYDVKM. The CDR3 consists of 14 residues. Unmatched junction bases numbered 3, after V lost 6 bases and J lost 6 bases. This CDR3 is CASRGQGAGQPQHF. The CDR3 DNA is TGTGCCAGCAGGGGACAGGGGGCAGGTCAGCCCCAGCATTTT.

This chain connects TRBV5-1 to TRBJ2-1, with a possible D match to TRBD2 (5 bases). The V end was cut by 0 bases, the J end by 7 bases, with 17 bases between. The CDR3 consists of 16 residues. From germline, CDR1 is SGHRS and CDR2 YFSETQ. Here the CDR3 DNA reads TGCGCCAGCAGCTTGGATCCGGGATCCATGGGTAATGAGCAGTTCTTC. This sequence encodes CASSLDPGSMGNEQFF.

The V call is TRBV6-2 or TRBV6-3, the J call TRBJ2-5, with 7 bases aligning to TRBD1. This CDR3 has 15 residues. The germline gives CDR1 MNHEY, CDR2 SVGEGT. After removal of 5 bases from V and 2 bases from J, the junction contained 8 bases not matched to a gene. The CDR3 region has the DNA TGTGCCAGCAGTCCATACGACAGGGCACAAGAGACCCAGTACTTC. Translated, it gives CASSPYDRAQETQYF.

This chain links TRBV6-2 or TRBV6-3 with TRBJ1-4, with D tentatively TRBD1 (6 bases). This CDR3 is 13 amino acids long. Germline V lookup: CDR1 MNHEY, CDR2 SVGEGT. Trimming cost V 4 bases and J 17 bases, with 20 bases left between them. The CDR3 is CASSSSWDIGGFF. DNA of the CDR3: TGTGCCAGCAGTTCCTCATGGGACATCGGAGGTTTTTTT.

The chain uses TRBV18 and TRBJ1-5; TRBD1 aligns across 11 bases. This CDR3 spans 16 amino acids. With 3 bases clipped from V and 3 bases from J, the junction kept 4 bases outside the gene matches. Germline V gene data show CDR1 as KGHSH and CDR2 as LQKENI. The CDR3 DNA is TGTGCCAGCTCACCGTGGACAGGGGGCAACAATCAGCCCCAGCATTTT. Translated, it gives CASSPWTGGNNQPQHF.

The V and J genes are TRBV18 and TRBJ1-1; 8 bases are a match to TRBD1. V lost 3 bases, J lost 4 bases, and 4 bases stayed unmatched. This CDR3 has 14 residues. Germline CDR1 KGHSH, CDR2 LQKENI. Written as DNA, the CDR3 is TGTGCCAGCTCACCTACAGGGGGGGGCACTGAAGCTTTCTTT. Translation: CASSPTGGGTEAFF.

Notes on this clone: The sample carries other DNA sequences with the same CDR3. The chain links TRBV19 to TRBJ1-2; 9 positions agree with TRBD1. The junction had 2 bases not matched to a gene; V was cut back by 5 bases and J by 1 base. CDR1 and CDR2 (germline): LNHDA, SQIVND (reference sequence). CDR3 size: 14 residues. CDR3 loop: CASSSGQGNYGYTF. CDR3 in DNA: TGTGCCAGTAGTTCGGGACAGGGTAACTATGGCTACACCTTC.

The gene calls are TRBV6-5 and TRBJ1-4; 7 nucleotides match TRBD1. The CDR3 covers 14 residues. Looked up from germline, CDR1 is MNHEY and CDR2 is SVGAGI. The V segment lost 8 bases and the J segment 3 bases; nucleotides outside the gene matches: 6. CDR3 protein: CASRGTAPNEKLFF. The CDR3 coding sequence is TGTGCCAGCCGCGGGACAGCTCCTAATGAAAAACTGTTTTTT.

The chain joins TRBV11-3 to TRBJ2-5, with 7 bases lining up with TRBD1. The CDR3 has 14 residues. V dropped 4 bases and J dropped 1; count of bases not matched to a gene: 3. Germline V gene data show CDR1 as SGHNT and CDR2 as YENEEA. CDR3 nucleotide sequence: TGTGCCAGCAGCTCCCACAGGGGCCAAGAGACCCAGTACTTC. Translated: CASSSHRGQETQYF.

CDR3 amino acids: CASSTQQGYNEQFF. The CDR3, as DNA: TGTGCCAGCAGTACCCAACAGGGGTACAATGAGCAGTTCTTC. This chain joins TRBV6-2 or TRBV6-3 and TRBJ2-1, with 7 nucleotides matching TRBD1. The CDR3 extends over 14 amino acids. Germline loops: CDR1 MNHEY, CDR2 SVGEGT. V shed 5 bases and J 4 bases; nucleotides not matched to a gene: 5.

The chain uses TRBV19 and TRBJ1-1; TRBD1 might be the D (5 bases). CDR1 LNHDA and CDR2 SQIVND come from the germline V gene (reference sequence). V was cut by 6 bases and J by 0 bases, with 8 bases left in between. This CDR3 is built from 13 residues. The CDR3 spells CASSRQMNTEAFF. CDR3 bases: TGTGCCAGTAGCCGACAGATGAACACTGAAGCTTTCTTT.

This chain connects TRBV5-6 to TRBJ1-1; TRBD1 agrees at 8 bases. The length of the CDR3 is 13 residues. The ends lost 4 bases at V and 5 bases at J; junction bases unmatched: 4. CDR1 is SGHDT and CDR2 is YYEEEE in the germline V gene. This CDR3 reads CASSPDRDTEAFF. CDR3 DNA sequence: TGTGCCAGCAGCCCGGACAGGGATACTGAAGCTTTCTTT.

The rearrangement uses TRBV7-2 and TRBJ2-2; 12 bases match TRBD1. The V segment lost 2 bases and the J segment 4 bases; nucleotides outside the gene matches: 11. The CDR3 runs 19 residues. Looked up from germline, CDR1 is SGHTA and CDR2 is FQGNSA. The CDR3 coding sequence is TGTGCCAGCAGCTTAAGGTCGGCGGGACAGGGGGCCGGCACCGGGGAGCTGTTTTTT. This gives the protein CASSLRSAGQGAGTGELFF.

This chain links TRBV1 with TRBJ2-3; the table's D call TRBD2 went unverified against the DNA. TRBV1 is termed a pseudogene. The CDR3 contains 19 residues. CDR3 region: CTSSLTSGGLKKDTDTQYF. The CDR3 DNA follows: TGCACCAGCAGCCTTACTAGCGGGGGGCTAAAGAAGGACACAGATACGCAGTATTTT.